This T cell receptor beta chain is from a study of blood T cell repertoires in COVID-19 (dated by TCRdb to 2020 to 2021). Notes on the research overall: The collaborator samples originated in the United States, Italy and Spain and spanned the acute and convalescent phases of COVID-19. The prospective study material was composed of cDNA or gDNA derived from T cells, B-cell-depleted T cells, or PBMCs. Deeply sampled blood TCRbeta repertoires from subjects exposed to, actively infected with, or recovered from COVID-19 were included in the dataset. The repertoires were made available in a free public database intended to serve as a resource for research on the immune response to SARS-CoV-2. Samples came from the ongoing ImmuneRACE study (first 160 participants) plus 1,254 subjects from 6 global collaborators. A de-identified subject ID, COVID-19 status, age in years and sex were almost always included in the sample metadata. Where available, HLA class I and class II types were obtained from metadata supplied by the sample provider rather than from assay-based typing.

TCRbeta CDR3 regions were amplified from genomic DNA using the immunoSEQ Assay, a bias-controlled multiplex PCR. Concerning the study's data processing: The number of nucleated cells in each sample was estimated from the amplification of reference gene primers within the assay. To quantify the absolute abundance of each unique TCRbeta CDR3 rearrangement, sequence reads were collapsed and filtered. Productive Simpson clonality was computed per sample as the square root of Simpson's diversity index over productive rearrangements. Entries here come from immuneACCESS through TCRdb and include only in-frame sequences with V and J called. Some clones fail to appear in such tables; in the studies checked, an unresolved V gene covers under half of the shortfall, and the cause of the remainder is unknown. That table gives V, J and clone size, and the DNA gave D and trimming. The sample includes approximately 180,000 clones, with about 80% observed a single time. The ten largest clones capture 8.4% of the sample.

What the study reported, not specific to this receptor: The amount of clinical and demographic metadata varied by source and participant and was provided uncurated.

This clone was observed a handful of times. Its target antigen remains unknown. Qualities for individual bases were not recorded, and no much larger clone is one base off. V loses 5 bases at its end and J loses 7 bases; junction bases beyond the gene matches: 8. CDR1 and CDR2 (SGHAT, FQNNGV) derive from the germline V gene. CDR3 length: 15 amino acids, cysteine to phenylalanine. Only the CDR3 DNA is retained, 45 bases long and in frame from the first base. Whole blood was collected in K2EDTA tubes by collaborating institutions according to the institutions' own protocols. For TCRbeta analysis, collaborators shipped samples in one of three forms: frozen whole blood, isolated PBMCs, or DNA extracted from either of those sample types.

The chain is encoded by TRBV11-2 joined to TRBJ1-6, with TRBD1 identical over 7 junction bases. The sample consisted of peripheral blood. This sequence was found in a woman aged 70-85 years with acute or convalescent COVID-19. CDR3 sequence: CASSTTGSRNSPLHF. Here is the DNA: TGTGCCAGCAGCACGACAGGGTCTAGAAATTCACCCCTCCACTTT.